Below are 5 T cell receptor beta chains sequenced from a single sample in a study of blood T cell repertoires in COVID-19 (dated by TCRdb to about 2020). The library was obtained by the immunoSEQ multiplex PCR assay. Not all clones reach the TCRdb copy of this immuneACCESS table, which keeps in-frame sequences only. Checked studies attribute under half of the gap to unresolved V genes and leave the rest unexplained. In all, the sample holds under 65,000 clones, and 80% to 95% of those were seen once. The top ten clones comprise 9% to 9.5% of the sample. The sample taken for sequencing was peripheral blood. These receptors originate from a woman of 80 years or more with active COVID-19.

This clone was recorded once. The chain is built from TRBV7-2 and TRBJ1-1; D gene ambiguous. V was trimmed by 1 base and J by 1 base, leaving 10 bases between them. This CDR3 is 15 amino acids long. Germline V gene lookup returns CDR1 SGHTA and CDR2 FQGNSA. CDR3 sequence reads: CASSLGEGGNTEAFF. The CDR3 nucleotides read TGTGCCAGCAGCTTAGGAGAGGGTGGGAACACTGAAGCTTTCTTT.

J is TRBJ2-1 and V is TRBV13; TRBD2 matches 7 bases. With V trimmed by 3 bases and J by 7 bases, 9 bases remained unmatched. The CDR3 totals 15 residues. Germline V gives CDR1 PRHDT, CDR2 FYEKMQ (reference sequence). The CDR3 loop is CASSFQSGEWNEQFF. In nucleotides, the CDR3 is TGTGCCAGCAGCTTTCAGAGCGGGGAGTGGAATGAGCAGTTCTTC.

The rearrangement joins TRBV5-1 to TRBJ2-5, with a weak D call TRBD2 (6 bases). The CDR3 sequence is 13 residues long. Germline CDR1 and CDR2: SGHRS and YFSETQ. Trimming cost V 2 bases and J 2 bases, with 7 bases left between them. The CDR3 protein is CASSFAGQETQYF. In DNA form, the CDR3 reads TGCGCCAGCAGCTTCGCGGGGCAAGAGACCCAGTACTTC.

V gene TRBV28 combines with J gene TRBJ2-7; 7 bases map to TRBD1. This CDR3 has 13 amino acids. V trimming: 3 bases; J trimming: 3 bases; junction bases outside the gene matches: 2. Germline lookup yields CDR1 MDHEN and CDR2 SYDVKM. The CDR3 loop is CASSLSGGYEQYV. CDR3 nucleotides: TGTGCCAGCAGTTTGTCAGGGGGCTACGAGCAGTACGTC.

The chain is built from TRBV14 and TRBJ1-4; unclear D gene. The CDR3 runs 13 residues. Germline CDR1 and CDR2: SGHDN and FVKESK. V dropped 3 bases and J dropped 6 bases, with 8 bases sitting between them. CDR3 coding DNA: TGTGCCAGCAGCCAGGGCCGGCATGAAAAACTGTTTTTT. It yields the protein CASSQGRHEKLFF.